This T cell receptor (beta chain) was sequenced for a study of blood T cell repertoires in COVID-19. Trimming took off 2 bases at V and 6 bases at J, with 10 bases between the two ends. Germline V gene data show CDR1 as KGHSH and CDR2 as LQKENI. The CDR3 runs to 13 residues. Clones were sequenced by immunoSEQ multiplex PCR, and TCRdb holds only the in-frame ones, with some missing. The sample records over 70,000 clones, over 75% being singletons. The sequence was collected from a man aged 80 or over with acute or convalescent COVID-19. Source material: peripheral blood. This chain uses TRBV18 with TRBJ1-2; D call uncertain. The DNA of the CDR3 is TGTGCCAGCTCACCAAGCCTGGAGAATGGCTACACCTTC. Its translation is CASSPSLENGYTF. The full variable domain, with the rest looked up from reference TRBV18 and TRBJ1-2, is NAGVMQNPRHLVRRRGQEARLRCSPMKGHSHVYWYRQLPEEGLKFMVYLQKENIIDESGMPKERFSAEFPKEGPSILRIQQVVRGDSAAYFCASSPSLENGYTFGSGTRLTVV.